This T cell receptor beta chain originates from a study of blood T cell repertoires in COVID-19. As for the study in general: Samples came from the United States, Italy and Spain, spanning acute and convalescent COVID-19. PBMCs, B-cell-depleted T cells, or T cells provided the cDNA or gDNA that made up the material.

Authors' analysis steps: Counts of nucleated cells, estimated from reference gene primer amplification, were obtained. Sequenced by immunoSEQ multiplex PCR; TCRdb stores in-frame clones only, minus some. V and J calls and clone size are those listed in that table; D and trimming were worked out from the DNA. The repertoire holds 150,000 to 180,000 clones, with roughly 80% as singletons. Worth noting for this clone: An end of the junction does not agree with germline; a read error may underlie this.

CDR3 length: 12 residues. Germline V gives CDR1 LNHDA, CDR2 SQIVND (reference sequence). This receptor was identified in a woman aged 80 or over with acute or convalescent COVID-19. The sample comprised peripheral blood. The J gene is TRBJ2-3, the V gene TRBV19, with D possibly TRBD1 on 5 matching bases. Here the CDR3 reads CASSISPQALVF. In nucleotides, the CDR3 is TGTGCCAGTAGTATATCCCCACAGGCCCTTGTATTT.